This entry lists 9 T cell receptor beta chains sequenced from one sample in a study of glioma-infiltrating T cells. The iRepertoire nested amplicon-rescue multiplex PCR amplified TCR alpha and beta CDR3s from RNA. One entry per CDR3 protein results from TCRdb running MiXCR on the multiplex PCR reads. Among a few hundred thousand distinct CDR3 sequences listed, around 38% were seen once. Sequencing was carried out using glioma tissue, nonneoplastic brain tissue, or PBMCs (not recorded which). The receptors come from a human donor with low-grade glioma or glioblastoma, undergoing nonglioma brain surgery, or in good health (not recorded which).

On this clonotype: A junction boundary mismatches the germline segment, possibly from a read error. The chain's CDR3 is CARSLAASGRARYEQYF. The CDR3 DNA reads TGTGCCAGAAGCTTAGCAGCTAGCGGGAGGGCCAGATACGAGCAGTACTTC. The chain uses TRBV7-2 and TRBJ2-7; 12 nucleotides agree with TRBD2. Germline V gene data show CDR1 as SGHTA and CDR2 as FQGNSA. The CDR3 length is 17 residues.

The chain carries TRBV10-3 and TRBJ2-7; 9 nucleotides align to TRBD1. Germline CDR1 is ENHRY and CDR2 is SYGVKD. This CDR3 is 16 amino acids long. With V trimmed by 0 bases and J by 7 bases, 10 bases remained unmatched. As DNA, the CDR3 is TGTGCCATCAGTGAGTCGGGTGGACAGGGGTCCCAAGAGCAGTACTTC. Amino acid sequence: CAISESGGQGSQEQYF.

A remark on this clonotype: This may stem from a read error, because a much larger clone lies one nucleotide away. The chain is built from TRBV6-1 and TRBJ1-3; D uncertain. The germline gives CDR1 MNHNS, CDR2 SASEGT. The CDR3 has 15 amino acids. CDR3 in amino acids: CASKKPGSSGNNIYF. As DNA, the CDR3 is TGTGCCAGCAAGAAGCCGGGGTCATCGGGAAACAACATATATTTT.

Notes on this clonotype: This may be a read error, as it is one base from a much larger clone. The conserved closing phenylalanine or tryptophan is absent in this CDR3, likely reflecting a read error. The chain uses TRBV27 and TRBJ2-1, with 11 bases lining up with TRBD1. V shed 6 bases and J 3 bases; nucleotides not matched to a gene: 4. This CDR3 region has 15 residues. In germline, CDR1 is MNHEY, CDR2 SMNVEV (reference sequence). CDR3 sequence: CASSPGTGGYNEQFL. The CDR3 nucleotides read TGTGCCAGCAGCCCCGGGACAGGGGGCTACAATGAGCAGTTCCTC.

The chain uses TRBV20-1 and TRBJ1-3, with 7 bases aligning to TRBD1. This CDR3 spans 14 amino acids. J was trimmed by 3 bases and V by 3 bases; bases with no gene match: 5. Germline loops: CDR1 DFQATT, CDR2 SNEGSKA (reference sequence). DNA of the CDR3: TGCAGTGCTAGCGAAGGGGGCGGTGGAAACACCATATATTTT. Translated, it gives CSASEGGGGNTIYF.

The J gene is TRBJ2-2, the V gene TRBV3-1, with 12 nucleotides matching TRBD2. This CDR3 has 15 amino acids. V lost 4 bases to trimming and J lost 6 bases; unmatched junction nucleotides: 3. Germline loops: CDR1 LGHDT, CDR2 YNNKEL (reference sequence). CDR3 amino acids: CASSRTSGISGELFF. As DNA, the CDR3 is TGTGCCAGCAGCCGGACTAGCGGGATTTCCGGGGAGCTGTTTTTT.

This rearrangement joins TRBV27 to TRBJ2-3, with D possibly being TRBD1 (5 bases). The length of the CDR3 is 15 residues. V shed 5 bases and J shed 5 bases, with 17 bases lying between them. CDR1 MNHEY and CDR2 SMNVEV come from the germline V gene (reference sequence). The CDR3 DNA sequence: TGTGCCAGCAGTGATCCCCAGGGCCCCGGAGATACGCAGTATTTT. This codes for CASSDPQGPGDTQYF.

This clonotype was found many times. This chain uses TRBV6-2 or TRBV6-3 with TRBJ1-1, with no clear D. The CDR3 covers 15 residues. Trimming stripped 4 bases from V and 0 bases from J, with 12 bases between. Per germline, CDR1 MNHEY and CDR2 SVGEGT. The CDR3 DNA follows: TGTGCCAGCAGTTCCGCAAACAGAGTGAACACTGAAGCTTTCTTT. Encoded protein: CASSSANRVNTEAFF.

V and J are TRBV28 and TRBJ2-3, with D perhaps matching TRBD1 (6 bases). Per the germline V gene, CDR1 is MDHEN and CDR2 is SYDVKM. V lost 6 bases, J lost 5 bases, and 18 bases lay in between. The CDR3 is 15 amino acids. CDR3 in DNA: TGTGCCAGCAGCTCTCCGGTACAGGGAGTAGATACGCAGTATTTT. It yields the protein CASSSPVQGVDTQYF.